This entry lists 5 T cell receptor beta chains sequenced from one sample in a study of response to subunit inactivated influenza vaccine. TCRdb recomputed calls from the RT-PCR reads with MiXCR, one row per CDR3 protein. The sample yields about 540,000 distinct CDR3 sequences, under 30% seen once. Another study also made use of these data, one on T cells expressing NK-cell markers. That study adds: For TCR beta, cDNA was produced by 5'RACE template switching with UMIs.

The sample was CD4+ T cells sorted from PBMCs, taken 11 to 12 days after vaccination. These receptor sequences come from a man between 50 and 59 years old who received an inactivated influenza vaccine.

The V call is TRBV5-4, the J call TRBJ2-7; 8 bases line up with TRBD1. This CDR3 region has 15 residues. After removal of 1 base from V and 3 bases from J, the junction contained 6 bases not matched to a gene. From germline, CDR1 is SGHNT and CDR2 YYREEE (reference sequence). CDR3 region: CASSLTPGTGYEQYF. The CDR3 DNA reads TGTGCCAGCAGCTTGACACCCGGGACAGGCTACGAGCAGTACTTC.

The J gene is TRBJ1-6, the V gene TRBV19, with D maybe TRBD1 (6 bases). Trimming took off 6 bases at V and 6 bases at J, with 12 bases between the two ends. CDR1 and CDR2 (germline): LNHDA, SQIVND (reference sequence). The CDR3 totals 14 residues. CDR3 bases: TGTGCCAGTAGCCTCGGGACACTTAATTCACCCCTCCACTTT. Encoded protein: CASSLGTLNSPLHF.

On this clonotype itself: This may be a read error, as it is one base from a much larger clone. The chain links TRBV29-1 to TRBJ1-2, with TRBD1 as a possible D gene (6 bases). The V and J ends lost 7 bases and 6 bases respectively, with 12 bases between them. The CDR3 extends over 11 amino acids. From germline, CDR1 is SQVTM and CDR2 ANQGSEA. DNA of the CDR3: TGCAGCGCTTCTGGGGGCGATGGCTACACCTTC. Translating gives CSASGGDGYTF.

In this sample, this clonotype turned up a few times. The chain has TRBV6-1 and TRBJ1-3; D is undetermined. With 5 bases removed from V and 3 bases from J, the gap between germline ends came to 11 bases. This CDR3 is built from 14 residues. Germline CDR1 reads MNHNS; CDR2 reads SASEGT. Here the CDR3 reads CASSRGPIGNTIYF. The CDR3 coding sequence is TGTGCCAGCAGTCGCGGCCCGATTGGAAACACCATATATTTT.

This clonotype showed up just a few times. The CDR3 sequence: CASRYKTENYEQYF. The CDR3 DNA reads as TGTGCCAGCAGATATAAAACAGAGAACTACGAGCAGTACTTC. The chain has TRBV12-3 or TRBV12-4 and TRBJ2-7; D is ambiguous. Trimming pared 6 bases from V and 3 bases from J, leaving 15 bases between. The CDR3 totals 14 residues.